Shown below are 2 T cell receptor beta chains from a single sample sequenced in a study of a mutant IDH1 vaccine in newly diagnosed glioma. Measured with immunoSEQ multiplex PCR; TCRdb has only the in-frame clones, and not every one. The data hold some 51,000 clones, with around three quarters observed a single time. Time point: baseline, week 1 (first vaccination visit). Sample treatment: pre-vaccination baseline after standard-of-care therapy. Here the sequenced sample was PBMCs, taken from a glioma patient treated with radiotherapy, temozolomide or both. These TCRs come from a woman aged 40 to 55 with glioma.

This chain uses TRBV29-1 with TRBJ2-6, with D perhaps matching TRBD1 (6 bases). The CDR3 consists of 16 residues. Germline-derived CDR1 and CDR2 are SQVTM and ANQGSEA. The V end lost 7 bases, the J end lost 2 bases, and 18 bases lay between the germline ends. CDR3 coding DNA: TGCAGCGCCCGTCTTGAGGGACAAGCTGGGGCCAACGTCCTGACTTTC. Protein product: CSARLEGQAGANVLTF.

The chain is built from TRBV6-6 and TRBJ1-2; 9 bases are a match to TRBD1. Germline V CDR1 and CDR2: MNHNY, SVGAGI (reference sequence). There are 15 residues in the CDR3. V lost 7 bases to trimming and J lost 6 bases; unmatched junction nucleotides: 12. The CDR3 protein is CASTILTGGMDGYTF. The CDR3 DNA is TGTGCCAGCACGATCCTGACAGGGGGGATGGATGGCTACACCTTC.